The rows below give T cell receptor beta chains drawn from one sample of a study of T cell responses to AZD1222 COVID-19 vaccine. Data came from immunoSEQ multiplex PCR; TCRdb stores just in-frame clones and leaves some out. Found here are some 110,000 clones, around nine tenths of them singletons; the top ten hold around 4%. Specimen: peripheral blood, collected 28 days after the second AZD1222 dose. The receptor set was obtained from an adult who received the AZD1222 COVID-19 vaccine. CDR3s include the opening cysteine and the closing phenylalanine or tryptophan. The D gene is left open where the match is weak. Clone size, where shown, is once, few, many, or a class for clones that have expanded.

j_call | v_call | clone_size | d_call | cdr3_nt | cdr3_aa
TRBJ2-7 | TRBV2 | . | . | TGTGCCAGCAGTGCTTGGGGGCCCTCCTACGAGCAGTACTTC | CASSAWGPSYEQYF
TRBJ1-6 | TRBV28 | . | . | TGTGCCAGCAGTTTAGCGGGGAACAAGGCACCCCTCCACTTT | CASSLAGNKAPLHF
TRBJ2-7 | TRBV18 | . | TRBD1 | TGTGCCAGCTCACCGGGACAGGGGGCGGGCTACGAGCAGTACTTC | CASSPGQGAGYEQYF
TRBJ2-2 | TRBV3-1/TRBV3-2 | . | . | TGTGCCAGCAGCCGAGGAGGCGGGGAGCTGTTTTTT | CASSRGGGELFF
TRBJ1-1 | TRBV7-3 | . | . | TGTGCCAGCAGCTTATACGGGGGCAGGGAAGGGTCTGAAGCTTTCTTT | CASSLYGGREGSEAFF
TRBJ2-1 | TRBV4-3 | . | TRBD2 | TGCGCCAGCAAATTCGAGCGGGGGAGCTCCTACAATGAGCAGTTCTTC | CASKFERGSSYNEQFF
TRBJ2-2 | TRBV7-9 | . | . | TGTGCCAGCACCTCCGGGACACTCTACACCGGGGAGCTGTTTTTT | CASTSGTLYTGELFF
TRBJ2-1 | TRBV11-2 | once | . | TGTGCCAGCAGCTTAAGAGGGGACCGCTCCTACAATGAGCAGTTCTTC | CASSLRGDRSYNEQFF
TRBJ2-3 | TRBV4-1 | once | . | TGCGCCAGCAGCCAAGCGGTCCGGGATACGCAGTATTTT | CASSQAVRDTQYF
TRBJ1-2 | TRBV19 | . | TRBD1 | TGTGCCAGTACCTCCAGGGACAGCGAATACTATGGCTACACCTTC | CASTSRDSEYYGYTF
TRBJ2-2 | TRBV5-5 | . | TRBD1 | TGTGCCAGCAGCTTGAACAGGGGGTTTGTCGGGGAGCTGTTTTTT | CASSLNRGFVGELFF
TRBJ2-1 | TRBV7-2 | . | . | TGTGCCAGCAGCTTAGTTGGGGGAGAAAGCTACAATGAGCAGTTCTTC | CASSLVGGESYNEQFF
TRBJ2-6 | TRBV3-1/TRBV3-2 | . | . | TGTGCCAGCAGCCTCGGGACTTCAGGGGCCAACGTCCTGACTTTC | CASSLGTSGANVLTF
TRBJ1-2 | TRBV30 | . | . | TGTGCCTGGAGCAGTACTTGGGATAACTATGGCTACACCTTC | CAWSSTWDNYGYTF
TRBJ1-5 | TRBV7-2 | . | . | TGTGCCAGCAGCTTAGTGGATGGCAATCAGCCCCAGCATTTT | CASSLVDGNQPQHF
TRBJ2-2 | TRBV12-3/TRBV12-4 | . | . | TGTGCCAGCAGCCGAACCGGGGAGCTGTTTTTT | CASSRTGELFF
TRBJ1-1 | TRBV5-4 | . | . | TGTGCCAGCAGCCCCGGAGCGGCCGCGAAATTAACGGGGACTGAAGCTTTCTTT | CASSPGAAAKLTGTEAFF
TRBJ2-1 | TRBV2 | . | TRBD2 | TGTGCCAGCAGATCTAGCGGGGGGGCCAATGAGCAGTTCTTC | CASRSSGGANEQFF
TRBJ1-1 | TRBV30 | . | TRBD1 | TGTGCCTGGAGCCCAGGGGGCACTGAAGCTTTCTTT | CAWSPGGTEAFF
TRBJ2-7 | TRBV29-1 | . | . | TGCAGCACTAGGGGGAGGGCCTACGAGCAGTACTTC | CSTRGRAYEQYF
TRBJ2-3 | TRBV3-1/TRBV3-2 | . | TRBD2 | TGTGCCAGCAGCCCGGGACTAGCGGGGTCAGATACGCAGTATTTT | CASSPGLAGSDTQYF
TRBJ1-4 | TRBV28 | . | . | TGTGCCAGCTTTCAAGAGGGGACTAATGAAAAACTGTTTTTT | CASFQEGTNEKLFF
TRBJ2-7 | TRBV19 | . | . | TGTGCCAGTAGTATGGAGTGGTCGTCCTACGAGCAGTACTTC | CASSMEWSSYEQYF
TRBJ2-1 | TRBV9 | . | TRBD1 | TGTGCCAGCAGCGACCGGACAGGGCTCAATGAGCAGTTCTTC | CASSDRTGLNEQFF
TRBJ1-4 | TRBV19 | . | . | TGTGCCAGTAGTATCGCCCGAGGTAATGAAAAACTGTTTTTT | CASSIARGNEKLFF
TRBJ2-7 | TRBV4-1 | . | TRBD2 | TGCGCCAGCAGCCAAGGAGCGGGAGGCATTGTCTACGAGCAGTACTTC | CASSQGAGGIVYEQYF